The T cell receptor beta chain under discussion was sequenced for a study of T-cell memory formation after mild COVID-19. Study background: Among the donors, TCR clusters were largely specific to each donor.

V was clipped by 4 bases and J by 4 bases, with 17 bases between them. Looked up from germline, CDR1 is SGHRS and CDR2 is YFSETQ. The CDR3 sequence is 15 residues long. Study-level findings and limits: Later expanders leaned toward CD4+, whereas clones contracting from day 15 to 85 were balanced CD4/CD8. Contracting CD4+ clones were located mainly in CM and EM, and CD8+ clones in EMRA.

One entry per CDR3 protein, called by TCRdb with MiXCR from the 5' RACE reads. The table lists roughly 200,000 distinct CDR3 sequences, 9.5% of them singletons. This clonotype appeared a few times. Its antigen is undetermined. This TCR was recovered from a man aged 18 to 29 who had mild COVID-19 (a few samples of this study predate the infection). Cell type and time point are not known. This chain uses TRBV5-1 with TRBJ1-2; D perhaps matches TRBD1 (6 bases). Sequenced material: PBMCs or a T cell subset sorted from them (not recorded which). CDR3 in DNA: TGCGCCAGCAGCCCGACCGGGGAGGGGGGCTATGGCTACACCTTC. The encoded protein is CASSPTGEGGYGYTF.